These 22 T cell receptor beta chains were sequenced from one sample in a study of regulatory T cells in long-lasting Graves disease. TCR beta libraries were built with iRepertoire HTBI primers and Arm-PCR of CDR3 regions. Using its own MiXCR run on the multiplex PCR reads, TCRdb lists one record per CDR3 protein. Among a few hundred thousand distinct CDR3 sequences, less than 30% were seen once, and the ten largest hold less than 30%. The time point here: persistent/refractory GD, antithyroid drugs over 5 years with positive TRAb. The TCR library used RNA extracted from PBMCs. The sample consisted of peripheral blood mononuclear cells (PBMCs), taken when the disease was refractory, from a patient treated with antithyroid drugs. These receptor sequences come from a woman aged 35 to 49 with Graves disease.

This clonotype came up a few times. Since a much larger clone is just one base distant, this may be a read error. The rearrangement uses TRBV11-2 and TRBJ2-5; D is ambiguous. Germline V gives CDR1 SGHAT, CDR2 FQNNGV. This CDR3 comprises 11 residues. The V end lost 11 bases, the J end lost 2 bases, and 9 bases lay between the germline ends. This CDR3 is CAGKDQETQYF. The CDR3 coding sequence is TGTGCCGGCAAGGATCAAGAGACCCAGTACTTC.

This rearrangement joins TRBV28 to TRBJ2-5; 13 nucleotides match TRBD2. The V gene end was trimmed by 5 bases and the J gene end by 6 bases; junction bases not matched to a gene: 15. This CDR3 has 18 amino acids. CDR1 and CDR2 (germline): MDHEN, SYDVKM. In nucleotides, the CDR3 is TGTGCCAGCAGTCTAGGACTAGCGGGAGTAGGGATCGGAAAGACCCAGTACTTC. This gives the protein CASSLGLAGVGIGKTQYF.

The chain couples TRBV3-1 to TRBJ2-7, with D maybe TRBD1 (5 bases). This CDR3 region has 12 residues. Germline assignment: CDR1 LGHDT and CDR2 YNNKEL (reference sequence). V dropped 7 bases and J dropped 5 bases, with 12 bases sitting between them. The CDR3 sequence: CASKGVPNEQYF. In DNA form, the CDR3 reads TGTGCCAGCAAAGGGGTCCCCAACGAGCAGTACTTC.

This clonotype appeared many times. The chain links TRBV28 to TRBJ1-6, with D unresolved. Germline V CDR1 and CDR2: MDHEN, SYDVKM. The V end was cut by 6 bases, the J end by 5 bases, with 8 bases between. This CDR3 has 13 residues. The CDR3 DNA reads TGTGCCAGCAGGATGGTTGATAATTCACCCCTCCACTTT. This translates into CASRMVDNSPLHF.

The chain carries TRBV5-1 and TRBJ2-7; the match to TRBD1 covers 7 bases. This CDR3 spans 14 amino acids. Germline assignment: CDR1 SGHRS and CDR2 YFSETQ. Germline trimming cut 4 bases from V and 3 bases from J; bases unmatched to any gene: 7. CDR3 in DNA: TGCGCCAGCAGCCCGAGGGACAGCTTCTACGAGCAGTACTTC. The encoded protein is CASSPRDSFYEQYF.

This chain connects TRBV4-1 to TRBJ2-1, with D perhaps TRBD2 (5 bases). CDR1 MGHRA and CDR2 YSYEKL come from the germline V gene. This CDR3 has 16 amino acids. Trimming shortened V by 1 base and J by 5 bases, and 15 bases separated the two germline ends. The DNA of the CDR3 is TGCGCCAGCAGCCAAGGTGTGTTCCGGGAACACAATGAGCAGTTCTTC. Its translation is CASSQGVFREHNEQFF.

This clonotype appeared many times. V gene TRBV28 combines with J gene TRBJ1-5, with 7 bases identical to TRBD1. In germline, CDR1 is MDHEN, CDR2 SYDVKM. CDR3 length equals 15 residues. V lost 6 bases, J lost 1 base, and 6 bases stayed unmatched. The CDR3 nucleotides are TGTGCCAGCAGCCCGGACAGGACAAGCAATCAGCCCCAGCATTTT. This encodes CASSPDRTSNQPQHF.

The genes are TRBV4-2 and TRBJ1-6; perhaps TRBD1 as D (5 bases). Between the trimmed V and J ends, which lost 0 bases and 5 bases, there was a span of 8 bases. This CDR3 has 15 amino acids. Germline assignment: CDR1 LGHNA and CDR2 YNFKEQ. CDR3 protein: CASSQDGGDNSPLHF. The CDR3 DNA reads TGTGCCAGCAGCCAAGATGGGGGGGATAATTCACCCCTCCACTTT.

The table lists this clonotype with many counts. The rearrangement uses TRBV24-1 and TRBJ2-2; D is unclear. The CDR3 runs to 15 residues. V was cut by 4 bases and J by 0 bases, with 8 bases left in between. Germline CDR1 is KGHDR and CDR2 is SFDVKD. CDR3 residues: CATSEWSSNTGELFF. The CDR3 DNA sequence: TGTGCCACCAGTGAGTGGAGCTCGAACACCGGGGAGCTGTTTTTT.

In its sample, this clonotype was seen many times. The V call is TRBV12-3 or TRBV12-4, the J call TRBJ1-5, with D unresolved. The CDR3 is 15 residues long. V lost 0 bases and J lost 7, with 13 bases in between. CDR3 sequence: CASSLAAGNGQPQHF. As DNA, the CDR3 is TGTGCCAGCAGTTTAGCAGCGGGGAATGGCCAGCCCCAGCATTTT.

This clonotype came up many times. The V and J genes are TRBV15 and TRBJ2-7, with TRBD2 matching 11 bases. The junction had 2 bases not matched to a gene; V was cut back by 0 bases and J by 4 bases. Germline CDR1 and CDR2: LNHNV and YYDKDF (reference sequence). The CDR3 runs to 15 residues. The CDR3 DNA reads as TGTGCCACCAGCAGAGACACTAGCGGGAGTTACGAGCAGTACTTC. It encodes CATSRDTSGSYEQYF.

This clonotype was recorded many times. V is TRBV11-2 and J is TRBJ1-2; D is undetermined. Germline assignment: CDR1 SGHAT and CDR2 FQNNGV. The V gene lost 0 bases and the J gene lost 4 bases, with 12 bases spanning the gap. This CDR3 has 15 amino acids. For the CDR3, the DNA is TGTGCCAGCAGCTTAGATTTTACGCCCATCTATGGCTACACCTTC. Protein sequence: CASSLDFTPIYGYTF.

The J gene is TRBJ2-2, the V gene TRBV6-9; D perhaps matches TRBD2 (5 bases). The CDR3 length is 17 residues. Trimming cost V 4 bases and J 4 bases, with 19 bases left between them. From germline, CDR1 is MNHGY and CDR2 SVAAGI. CDR3 sequence (DNA): TGTGCCAGCAGTTCCCATTCATCACTAGTGGGCACCGGGGAGCTGTTTTTT. It translates to CASSSHSSLVGTGELFF.

Points on this clonotype: Mismatch with germline at one junction end may stem from a read error. This sequence joins TRBV7-2 and TRBJ1-2; possible D gene TRBD1, 5 bases. Looked up from germline, CDR1 is SGHTA and CDR2 is FQGNSA. This CDR3 has 14 residues. In DNA form, the CDR3 reads TGCGCCAGCAGCTCGTGGCCTCGGGACGGTGGCTACACCTTC. It codes for CASSSWPRDGGYTF.

This clonotype was detected ten times or more. The chain carries TRBV29-1 and TRBJ1-2; no clear D gene. Trimming stripped 3 bases from V and 7 bases from J, with 12 bases between. Germline values: CDR1 SQVTM, CDR2 ANQGSEA. The CDR3 has 12 amino acids. DNA of the CDR3: TGCAGCGTTGAGGGAAGTTTTAGTGGCTACACCTTC. This sequence encodes CSVEGSFSGYTF.

The sample holds many counts of this clonotype. The chain employs TRBV6-1 and TRBJ1-5; D gene uncertain. The CDR3 extends over 10 amino acids. From germline, CDR1 is MNHNS and CDR2 SASEGT. The V gene lost 10 bases and the J gene lost 3 bases, with 4 bases spanning the gap. CDR3 sequence reads: CATHNQPQHF. The CDR3 coding sequence is TGTGCCACCCACAATCAGCCCCAGCATTTT.

The chain is built from TRBV19 and TRBJ2-2; D is possibly TRBD2 (5 bases). CDR1 and CDR2 from the germline V gene are LNHDA and SQIVND (reference sequence). CDR3 length: 18 amino acids. V was pared by 6 bases and J by 0 bases, with 20 bases between. In nucleotides, the CDR3 is TGTGCCAGTAGATTATATGCCGGGAAGAACGCGAACACCGGGGAGCTGTTTTTT. Amino acid sequence: CASRLYAGKNANTGELFF.

The chain joins TRBV11-2 to TRBJ2-5, with 11 nucleotides matching TRBD2. The end of the DNA aligns better with TRBJ2-1, so the J call may be wrong. CDR3 length: 15 residues. CDR1 is SGHAT and CDR2 is FQNNGV in the germline V gene. For the CDR3, the DNA is TGTGCCAGCAGGCCTATAGCGGGAGGGCCCAATGAGCAGTTCTTC. This codes for CASRPIAGGPNEQFF.

The chain links TRBV30 to TRBJ1-1; 10 bases fit TRBD1. There are 15 residues in the CDR3. Germline V gene lookup returns CDR1 GTSNPN and CDR2 SVGIG (reference sequence). With 1 base clipped from V and 5 bases from J, the junction kept 7 bases outside the gene matches. CDR3 bases: TGTGCCTGGAGTGGGGGGGACAGGGGTAAAACTGAAGCTTTCTTT. Amino acids: CAWSGGDRGKTEAFF.

This clonotype was counted many times. This rearrangement joins TRBV10-2 to TRBJ2-5; D is uncertain. V lost 7 bases and J lost 3, with 9 bases in between. The CDR3 has 12 residues. CDR1 is WSHSY, CDR2 SAAADI, per germline. CDR3 protein: CASTGPEETQYF. CDR3 nucleotide sequence: TGCGCCAGCACCGGACCCGAAGAGACCCAGTACTTC.

V usage is TRBV7-2 and J usage is TRBJ2-4; tentative D call: TRBD1 (7 bases). V was trimmed by 6 bases and J by 3 bases, leaving 18 bases between them. The CDR3 totals 16 residues. Germline CDR1 SGHTA, CDR2 FQGNSA. The CDR3 is CASRPRGAYVKNIQYF. CDR3 DNA: TGTGCCAGCAGGCCCAGGGGGGCGTATGTCAAAAACATTCAGTACTTC.

This clonotype was detected only a few times. The chain uses TRBV3-1 and TRBJ1-5; TRBD1 is a possible D gene (5 bases). Germline V gene sequence: CDR1 LGHDT, CDR2 YNNKEL (reference sequence). This CDR3 has 15 residues. Trimming removed 3 bases at V and 5 bases at J, with 14 bases between. The CDR3 coding sequence is TGTGCCAGCAGCCAGACTTTCGTAGGGGATCAGCCCCAGCATTTT. Its translation is CASSQTFVGDQPQHF.